The 4 T cell receptor beta chains given below trace back to one sample, sequenced in a study of T cells in localized non-small cell lung cancer. The protocol was immunoSEQ multiplex PCR, while the TCRdb copy is restricted to in-frame clones and leaves out a portion. The data show 55,000 to 75,000 clones, with roughly 92% seen just once and less than 20% held by the top ten. Material: peripheral blood, obtained before any cancer treatment. Receptors originate from a man aged 40 to 70 with stage I lung adenocarcinoma.

This chain's CDR3 is CASGPGGGMYDEQFF. The CDR3 DNA follows: TGTGCCAGCGGACCGGGGGGCGGGATGTATGATGAGCAGTTCTTC. V is TRBV7-8 and J is TRBJ2-1, with D possibly being TRBD2 (7 bases). In germline, CDR1 is SGHVS, CDR2 FQNEAQ. The CDR3 covers 15 residues. V was clipped by 8 bases and J by 8 bases, with 22 bases between them. The full variable domain, with the rest looked up from reference TRBV7-8 and TRBJ2-1, is GAGVSQSPRYKVAKRGQDVALRCDPISGHVSLFWYQQALGQGPEFLTYFQNEAQLDKSGLPSDRFFAERPEGSVSTLKIQRTQQEDSAVYLCASGPGGGMYDEQFFGPGTRLTVL.

The V call is TRBV10-3, the J call TRBJ1-5; TRBD1 is a possible D gene (6 bases). CDR1 ENHRY and CDR2 SYGVKD come from the germline V gene. This CDR3 spans 14 amino acids. The V end was cut by 3 bases, the J end by 6 bases, with 12 bases between. Written as DNA, the CDR3 is TGTGCCATCAGTGAAGGGGGGTCCGGTCAGCCCCAGCATTTT. Translation: CAISEGGSGQPQHF.

The J gene is TRBJ2-4, the V gene TRBV15; 8 nucleotides align to TRBD2. The CDR3 is made up of 13 amino acids. Trimming at V came to 2 bases and at J to 13 bases, leaving 7 bases not matched to a gene. CDR1 is LNHNV and CDR2 is YYDKDF in the germline V gene (reference sequence). CDR3 coding DNA: TGTGCCACCAGCAGATCCGGACTAGCCCCACAGTACTTC. Protein product: CATSRSGLAPQYF.

The chain recombines TRBV28 with TRBJ2-7; 11 nucleotides agree with TRBD1. The CDR3 covers 17 residues. J gave up 4 bases and V 4 bases, and 12 bases lay outside the gene matches. Germline assignment: CDR1 MDHEN and CDR2 SYDVKM. The CDR3 spells CASSSAGGGQGVYEQYF. The CDR3 DNA follows: TGTGCCAGCAGTTCCGCGGGAGGGGGACAGGGGGTTTACGAGCAGTACTTC.